The entry that follows covers one T cell receptor (beta chain) sequence. For each CDR3 protein, TCRdb gives one entry from its re-call of the 5' RACE reads, without DNA. In total, the table holds about 540,000 distinct CDR3 sequences. The data belong to a study of T cells expressing NK-cell markers. This CDR3 spans 18 amino acids. Looked up from germline, CDR1 is SGHTA and CDR2 is FQGNSA. This clonotype was sampled from a man younger than 35 in good health. Sequenced material: blood T cells: a sorted CD56 or NKG2C T cell subset, CD4+ or CD8+ T cells, or bulk PBMC T cells (not recorded which). The chain is built from TRBV7-2 and TRBJ2-7; TCRdb names TRBD2, which stays unverified in the absence of DNA. CDR3 in amino acids: CASSLVPGLGPASYEQYF.